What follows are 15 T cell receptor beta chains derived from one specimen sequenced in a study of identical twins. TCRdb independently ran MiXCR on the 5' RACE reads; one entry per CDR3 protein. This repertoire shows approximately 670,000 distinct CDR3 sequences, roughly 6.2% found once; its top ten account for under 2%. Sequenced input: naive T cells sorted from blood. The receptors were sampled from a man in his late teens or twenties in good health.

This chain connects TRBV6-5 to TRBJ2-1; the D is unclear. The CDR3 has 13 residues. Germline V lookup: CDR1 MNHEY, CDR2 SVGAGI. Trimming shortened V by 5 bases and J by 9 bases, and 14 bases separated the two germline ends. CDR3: CASSPTINGEQFF. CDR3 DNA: TGTGCCAGCAGTCCTACAATTAATGGTGAGCAGTTCTTC.

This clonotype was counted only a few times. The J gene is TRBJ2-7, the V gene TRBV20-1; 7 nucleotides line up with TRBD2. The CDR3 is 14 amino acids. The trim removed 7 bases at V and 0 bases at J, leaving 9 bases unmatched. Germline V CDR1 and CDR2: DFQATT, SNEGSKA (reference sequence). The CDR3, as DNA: TGCAGTGGGGGAGGGGCGTCCGTCTCCTACGAGCAGTACTTC. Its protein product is CSGGGASVSYEQYF.

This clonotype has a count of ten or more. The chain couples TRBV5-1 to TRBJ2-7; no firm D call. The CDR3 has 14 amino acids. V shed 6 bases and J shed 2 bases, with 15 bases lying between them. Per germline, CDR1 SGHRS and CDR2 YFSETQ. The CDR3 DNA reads TGCGCCAGCAAGGTTAATGAGTTTACCTACGAGCAGTACTTC. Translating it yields CASKVNEFTYEQYF.

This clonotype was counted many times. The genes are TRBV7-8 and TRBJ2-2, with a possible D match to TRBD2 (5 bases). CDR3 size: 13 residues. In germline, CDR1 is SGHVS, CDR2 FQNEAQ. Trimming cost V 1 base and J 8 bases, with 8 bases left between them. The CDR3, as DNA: TGTGCCAGCAGCTTAGTCGGGGTAGGGGAGCTGTTTTTT. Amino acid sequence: CASSLVGVGELFF.

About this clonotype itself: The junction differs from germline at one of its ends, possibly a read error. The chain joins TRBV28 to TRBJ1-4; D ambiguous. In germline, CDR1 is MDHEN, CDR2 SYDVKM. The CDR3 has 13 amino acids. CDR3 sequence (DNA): TGTGCCAGCAGAACCCGGGGTCCGGAAACACTGTTTTTT. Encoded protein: CASRTRGPETLFF.

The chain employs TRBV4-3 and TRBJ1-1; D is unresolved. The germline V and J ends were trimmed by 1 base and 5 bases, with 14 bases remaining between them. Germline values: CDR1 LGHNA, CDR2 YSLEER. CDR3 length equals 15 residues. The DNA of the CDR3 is TGCGCCAGCAGCCAAGGGACCAGGTCGGGGACTGAAGCTTTCTTT. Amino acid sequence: CASSQGTRSGTEAFF.

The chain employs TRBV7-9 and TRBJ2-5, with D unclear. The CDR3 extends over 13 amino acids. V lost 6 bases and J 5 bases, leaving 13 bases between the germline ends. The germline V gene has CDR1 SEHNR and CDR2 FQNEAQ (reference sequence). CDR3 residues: CASRPLVWETQYF. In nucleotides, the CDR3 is TGTGCCAGCAGGCCCTTGGTTTGGGAGACCCAGTACTTC.

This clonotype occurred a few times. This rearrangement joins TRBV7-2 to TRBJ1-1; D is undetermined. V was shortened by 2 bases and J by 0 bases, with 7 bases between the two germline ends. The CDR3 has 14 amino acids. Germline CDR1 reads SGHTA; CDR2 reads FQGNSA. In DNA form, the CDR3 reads TGTGCCAGCAGCTTACGGCTCATGAACACTGAAGCTTTCTTT. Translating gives CASSLRLMNTEAFF.

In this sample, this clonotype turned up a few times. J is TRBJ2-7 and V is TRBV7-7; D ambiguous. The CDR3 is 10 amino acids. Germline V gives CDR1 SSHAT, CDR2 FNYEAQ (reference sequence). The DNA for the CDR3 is TGTGCCAGCAGCTTAGTACGTGAAGAGGTC. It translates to CASSLVREEV.

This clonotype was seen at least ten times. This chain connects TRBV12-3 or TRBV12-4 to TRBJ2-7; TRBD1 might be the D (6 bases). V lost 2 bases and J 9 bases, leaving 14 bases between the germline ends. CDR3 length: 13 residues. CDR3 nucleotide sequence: TGTGCCAGCAGTTTAAATTGGGACACCCTGCAGTACTTC. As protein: CASSLNWDTLQYF.

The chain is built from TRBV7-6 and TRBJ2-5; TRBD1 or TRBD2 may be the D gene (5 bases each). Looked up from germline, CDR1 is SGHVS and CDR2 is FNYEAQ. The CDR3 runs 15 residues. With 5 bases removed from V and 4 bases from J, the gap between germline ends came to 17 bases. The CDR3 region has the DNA TGTGCCAGCAGCGCCCGTGACGTTGGGGGAGAGACCCAGTACTTC. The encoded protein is CASSARDVGGETQYF.

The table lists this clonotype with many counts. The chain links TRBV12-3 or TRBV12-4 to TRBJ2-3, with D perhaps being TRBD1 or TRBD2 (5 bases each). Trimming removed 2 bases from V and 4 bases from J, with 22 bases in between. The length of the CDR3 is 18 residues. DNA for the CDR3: TGTGCCAGCAGTTTAAGTGTGGGAGTAGCTCGGGGCCCAGATACGCAGTATTTT. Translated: CASSLSVGVARGPDTQYF.

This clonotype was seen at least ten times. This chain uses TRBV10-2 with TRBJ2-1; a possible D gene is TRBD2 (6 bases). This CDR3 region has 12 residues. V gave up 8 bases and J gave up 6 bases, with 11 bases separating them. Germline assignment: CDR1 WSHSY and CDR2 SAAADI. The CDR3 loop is CASGRPGNEQFF. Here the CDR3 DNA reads TGCGCCAGCGGGAGGCCGGGCAATGAGCAGTTCTTC.

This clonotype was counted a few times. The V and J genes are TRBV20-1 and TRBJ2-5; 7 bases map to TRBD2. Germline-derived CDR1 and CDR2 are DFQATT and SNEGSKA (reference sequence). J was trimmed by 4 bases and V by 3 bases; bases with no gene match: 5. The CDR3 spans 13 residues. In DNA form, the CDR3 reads TGCAGTGCTAGTGGTCCTAGCGGAGAGACCCAGTACTTC. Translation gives CSASGPSGETQYF.

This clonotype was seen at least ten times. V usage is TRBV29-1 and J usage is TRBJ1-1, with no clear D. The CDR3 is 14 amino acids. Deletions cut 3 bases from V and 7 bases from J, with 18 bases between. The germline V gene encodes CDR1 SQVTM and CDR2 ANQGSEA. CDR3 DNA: TGCAGCGTTGAGGTCGATCGGGTTTCTAATGAAGCTTTCTTT. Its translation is CSVEVDRVSNEAFF.